A selection of T cell receptor beta chains follows, all from one sample in a study of T cells in Graves' hyperthyroidism and ophthalmopathy. Each CDR3 protein gets one entry after TCRdb re-called the multiplex PCR reads with MiXCR. The sample holds some 720,000 distinct CDR3 sequences, 16% seen once. The specimen sequenced was blood. Receptors originate from a young man with Graves' hyperthyroidism. Each CDR3 is given with its conserved first and last residue.

J | V | CDR3
TRBJ1-5 | TRBV30 | CAYARDTNQPQHF
TRBJ2-3 | TRBV7-3 | CASGLAGEDTQYF
TRBJ1-1 | TRBV6-1 | CASRRTLNTEAFF
TRBJ2-1 | TRBV7-9 | CASSEGLGRTSHNEQFF
TRBJ2-1 | TRBV15 | CATSGGVSPYNEQFF
TRBJ1-5 | TRBV6-2/TRBV6-3 | CASSYSIGPPQPQHF
TRBJ2-1 | TRBV9 | CASSFGTSGVPPGNEQFF
TRBJ2-7 | TRBV12-3/TRBV12-4 | CASSFLQGPYEQYF
TRBJ1-4 | TRBV2 | CASRGEGGVGKLFF
TRBJ2-1 | TRBV3-1 | CASSQDWGPYNEQFF
TRBJ2-2 | TRBV4-1 | CASSLGGLAVLPGELFF
TRBJ2-1 | TRBV2 | CASSEIGRGRNEQFF
TRBJ1-1 | TRBV20-1 | CSASPGFEAFF
TRBJ1-4 | TRBV5-5 | CASDPTGGTNEKLFF
TRBJ2-7 | TRBV10-3 | CAISEPGLVAYEQYF
TRBJ2-5 | TRBV11-2 | CASSPRPEETQYF
TRBJ1-2 | TRBV11-1 | CASSLTGQGGLYGYTF
TRBJ2-7 | TRBV20-1 | CSARDADRDYYEQYF
TRBJ2-5 | TRBV6-1 | CASSWGSGQETQYF
TRBJ1-2 | TRBV5-1 | CASSLGQINYGYTF
TRBJ2-5 | TRBV5-6 | CASTFRGGPYQETQYF
TRBJ1-1 | TRBV7-9 | CAPDLLGTEAFF
TRBJ2-5 | TRBV7-2 | CASSPSRVETQYF
TRBJ2-1 | TRBV2 | CASEGVSGTSYNEQFF
TRBJ2-7 | TRBV4-2 | CASSLGLAGSPYRYEQYF
TRBJ1-4 | TRBV6-1 | CASSYGGATNEKLFF
TRBJ2-7 | TRBV19 | CASSFYGQVYEQYF
TRBJ2-7 | TRBV20-1 | CSAPQGGPAYEQYF
TRBJ1-2 | TRBV7-9 | CASSTPGTGSGYTF
TRBJ2-7 | TRBV20-1 | CSAPSIPSPYEQYF
TRBJ1-3 | TRBV6-5 | CASSYWGEDSGNTIYF
TRBJ1-4 | TRBV9 | CASSVTATNEKLFF
TRBJ2-1 | TRBV27 | CASSPRTSGSMNNEQFF
TRBJ2-5 | TRBV2 | CATSGGRRETQYF
TRBJ2-4 | TRBV5-1 | CASSTTVGKNIQYF
TRBJ2-4 | TRBV20-1 | CSAREKAKNIQYF
TRBJ2-3 | TRBV11-2 | CASSSPRASRTDTQSF
TRBJ2-4 | TRBV18 | CASSPQGLLAKNIQYF
TRBJ2-1 | TRBV27 | CASSDGQRPSNEQFF
TRBJ2-1 | TRBV4-2 | CASSPGLGTNEQFF
TRBJ2-1 | TRBV7-2 | CASSLSPSGGNNEQFF
TRBJ2-3 | TRBV6-2/TRBV6-3 | CASSYAPGWGTDTQYF
TRBJ2-7 | TRBV20-1 | CSARDVQQYF
TRBJ1-2 | TRBV29-1 | CSVAWTGEYGYTF
TRBJ1-2 | TRBV6-2/TRBV6-3 | CASSFLRGYGYTF
TRBJ2-3 | TRBV28 | CASSLLAVGGYAQYF
TRBJ2-1 | TRBV4-1 | CASSQSLAGYTYNEQFF
TRBJ1-2 | TRBV20-1 | CSARDLAGTGDYGYTF
TRBJ1-4 | TRBV5-5 | CASSSTHTKATNEKLFF
TRBJ2-7 | TRBV4-3 | CASSQDYRSYSYEQYF
TRBJ2-7 | TRBV6-2/TRBV6-3 | CANSPDGSYEQYF
TRBJ2-7 | TRBV27 | CASSPLLSGISYEQYF
TRBJ2-2 | TRBV5-5 | CASSLEQGGGELFF
TRBJ2-5 | TRBV28 | CASRTEETQYF
TRBJ1-1 | TRBV12-3/TRBV12-4 | CASSWGVMNTEAFF
TRBJ2-3 | TRBV4-2 | CASSPLTSGTGRDTQYF
TRBJ2-7 | TRBV28 | CASSSASTYEQYF
TRBJ2-7 | TRBV13 | CASSSAGAGNEQYF
TRBJ2-2 | TRBV4-3 | CASSATFGTANTGELFF